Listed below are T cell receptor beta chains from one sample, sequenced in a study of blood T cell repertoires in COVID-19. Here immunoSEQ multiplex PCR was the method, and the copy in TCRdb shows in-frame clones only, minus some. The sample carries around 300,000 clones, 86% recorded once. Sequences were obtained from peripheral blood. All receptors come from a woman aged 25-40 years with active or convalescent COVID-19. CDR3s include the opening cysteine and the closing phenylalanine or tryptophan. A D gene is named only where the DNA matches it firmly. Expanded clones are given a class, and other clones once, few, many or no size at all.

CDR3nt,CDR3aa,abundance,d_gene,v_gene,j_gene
TGTGCCAGCAGCCGGGACAGGGGTACGCCCCAGCATTTT,CASSRDRGTPQHF,-,TRBD1,TRBV7-2,TRBJ1-5
TGTGCCAGCAGTTACTCCGGGGGGGCCGGGACTACTTCCACAGATACGCAGTATTTT,CASSYSGGAGTTSTDTQYF,-,TRBD2,TRBV6-2/TRBV6-3,TRBJ2-3
TGTGCCAGCACCTACCTCACAGATACGCAGTATTTT,CASTYLTDTQYF,-,-,TRBV25-1,TRBJ2-3
TGTGCCAGCAGTTACCCTACAGGGTACGCTGAAGCTTTCTTT,CASSYPTGYAEAFF,-,-,TRBV6-2/TRBV6-3,TRBJ1-1
TGTGCCAGCAGTGTTCTTGCTAGCGTAATCTCTGAGCAGTTCTTC,CASSVLASVISEQFF,once,-,TRBV2,TRBJ2-1
TGTGCCAGCAGCCCTCCAGGGATCCCCTACGAGCAGTACTTC,CASSPPGIPYEQYF,-,-,TRBV7-9,TRBJ2-7
TGCAGCGTTGTGTCAGGGGCACGGGTTGGCTACACCTTC,CSVVSGARVGYTF,-,-,TRBV29-1,TRBJ1-2
TGTGCCAGCAGTGAGCGAACGCCGGCAGGGGTAGGCGGCTACACCTTC,CASSERTPAGVGGYTF,-,-,TRBV6-1,TRBJ1-2
TGTGCCAGCAACACCCCAGGCGGGGGCACCGGGGAGCTGTTTTTT,CASNTPGGGTGELFF,-,TRBD2,TRBV6-7,TRBJ2-2
TGTGCCTGGAGCCCCGGGACAGGGGTGAAAGCTTTCTTT,CAWSPGTGVKAFF,-,TRBD1,TRBV30,TRBJ1-1
TGTGCCAGCAGCAAAGGCAGGGATTCCGGGACAGGGGTCTCTTACGAGCAGTACTTC,CASSKGRDSGTGVSYEQYF,-,-,TRBV21-1,TRBJ2-7
TGTGCCAGTAGTATAGGGGGCCTACAGGGATACATTCAGTACTTC,CASSIGGLQGYIQYF,-,-,TRBV19,TRBJ2-4
TGTGCCAGCAGCTCGGGACAGGGCAATCAGCCCCAGCATTTT,CASSSGQGNQPQHF,-,TRBD1,TRBV7-9,TRBJ1-5
TGTGCCAGCAGCGTTACCGGGACACCTTACAATGAGCAGTTCTTC,CASSVTGTPYNEQFF,-,-,TRBV9,TRBJ2-1
TGCGCCAGCAGCTTGAATAAGGCTAGCGGGGGTAATGAGCAGTTCTTC,CASSLNKASGGNEQFF,-,TRBD2,TRBV5-1,TRBJ2-1
TGTGCCAGCAGTGAGGCAAGAACTAATGAAAAACTGTTTTTT,CASSEARTNEKLFF,-,-,TRBV2,TRBJ1-4
TGTGCCAGCAGCTTAGTCGGGTTGGGACTCATCGAAGGTGGCTACACCTTC,CASSLVGLGLIEGGYTF,-,-,TRBV7-2,TRBJ1-2
TGTGCCAGCTCACCACCTTTCGGAGAGACCCAGTACTTC,CASSPPFGETQYF,-,-,TRBV18,TRBJ2-5
TGTGCCAGCAGCTTGAGCGGTGGGACTCATACCTACGAGCAGTACTTC,CASSLSGGTHTYEQYF,once,-,TRBV11-2,TRBJ2-7
TGTGCCAGCATCCAGATACAGGGGTCTGGCTACACCTTC,CASIQIQGSGYTF,-,TRBD1,TRBV2,TRBJ1-2
TGTGCCAGTAGCTTGGGACAGGGGGCGCGTGGGTCCGGGGAGCTGTTTTTT,CASSLGQGARGSGELFF,-,TRBD1,TRBV19,TRBJ2-2
TGTGCCAGTAGTATAGCCAGGGATAGCGGGGAGCTGTTTTTT,CASSIARDSGELFF,-,-,TRBV19,TRBJ2-2
TGTGCCAGCAGTTTATCGGGGACTAGGGGTTCAGATACGCAGTATTTT,CASSLSGTRGSDTQYF,-,TRBD2,TRBV27,TRBJ2-3
TGTGCCAGCAGCCCCGACAGGGGTTCTACCGGGGAGCTGTTTTTT,CASSPDRGSTGELFF,few,TRBD1,TRBV11-2,TRBJ2-2
TGCAGCGTTAGCTCGACTAGCGGAGGAGAGACCCAGTACTTC,CSVSSTSGGETQYF,few,TRBD2,TRBV29-1,TRBJ2-5
TGTGCCAGTAGCCTCAGGGAAGGGTATTCACCCCTCCACTTT,CASSLREGYSPLHF,once,-,TRBV19,TRBJ1-6
TGCAGCGGGGGACTGTCCACCGGGGAGCTGTTTTTT,CSGGLSTGELFF,few,-,TRBV29-1,TRBJ2-2
TGTGCCAGCAACAGGGACCCTAGCACAGATACGCAGTATTTT,CASNRDPSTDTQYF,-,-,TRBV9,TRBJ2-3
TGTGCCAGCAGTGAAAGTGCCTGGACAGGGCGCGCTTTCTTT,CASSESAWTGRAFF,-,TRBD1,TRBV6-1,TRBJ1-1
TGTGCCAGCAGCAAAGCCACAGGGGAGTGCCAAGAGACCCAGTACTTC,CASSKATGECQETQYF,-,-,TRBV21-1,TRBJ2-5
TGTGCCAGCAGCCCACGGGGGGAGGATACGCAGTATTTT,CASSPRGEDTQYF,-,TRBD2,TRBV7-2,TRBJ2-3
TGTGCCAGCAGTTTCTCGGGGATAAGGAACACTGAAGCTTTCTTT,CASSFSGIRNTEAFF,-,-,TRBV2,TRBJ1-1
TGCGCCAGCAGCCCCAAAAGGGACAGCCGCTATGGCTACACCTTC,CASSPKRDSRYGYTF,once,TRBD1,TRBV4-3,TRBJ1-2
TGTGCCAGCGGGACAGGGCCAGACTATGGCTACACCTTC,CASGTGPDYGYTF,-,TRBD1,TRBV2,TRBJ1-2
TGTGCCAGCACGCGGGACCTTAATTCACCCCTCCACTTT,CASTRDLNSPLHF,-,-,TRBV6-5,TRBJ1-6
TGTGCCAGCAGCTTAGTGCGGGGAATGGTTAATTCACCCCTCCACTTT,CASSLVRGMVNSPLHF,-,-,TRBV7-9,TRBJ1-6
TGTGCCAGCAGCGCCTTAGACAGGACCCGACAAAACTATGGCTACACCTTC,CASSALDRTRQNYGYTF,-,-,TRBV5-4,TRBJ1-2
TGTGCCAGCAGCCCACGGGACAGGGCGGCCGGGGCCAACGTCCTGACTTTC,CASSPRDRAAGANVLTF,-,TRBD1,TRBV7-3,TRBJ2-6
TGTGCCAGTAGTATTAGGAAGGGGCAGCCCCAGCATTTT,CASSIRKGQPQHF,-,-,TRBV19,TRBJ1-5
TGCAGCGTCAGAGACAGGGGAGCCTATGGCTACACCTTC,CSVRDRGAYGYTF,-,TRBD1,TRBV29-1,TRBJ1-2
TGTGCCAGCAGTGTTTCGGGACAGGGGTTTACTAACTTC,CASSVSGQGFTNF,-,TRBD1,TRBV2,TRBJ2-5
TGTGCCAGCAGCTCCTCCGGTACCGGGGAGCTGTTTTTT,CASSSSGTGELFF,-,-,TRBV3-1/TRBV3-2,TRBJ2-2
TGCGCCAGCACCCGGGGAGGTGAGCAGTTCTTC,CASTRGGEQFF,-,-,TRBV4-1,TRBJ2-1
TGTGCCAGCAGTGAGGGGGCGGGCACTGAAGCTTTCTTT,CASSEGAGTEAFF,-,-,TRBV2,TRBJ1-1
TGTGCCAGCAGTCCCGACAGGGGGCTGGGAAACACCATATATTTT,CASSPDRGLGNTIYF,-,TRBD1,TRBV7-2,TRBJ1-3
TGTGCCAGCAGTTTTTTCCGGGCGGGGGGGCCTTCCTACGAGCAGTACTTC,CASSFFRAGGPSYEQYF,-,TRBD2,TRBV28,TRBJ2-7
TGTGCCAGCAGTTTACGACCAAGGGGGCAAGGCTACACCTTC,CASSLRPRGQGYTF,few,TRBD1,TRBV28,TRBJ1-2
TGTGCCAGCAGTGAGAAGACAGGACGAGAGAACACTGAAGCTTTCTTT,CASSEKTGRENTEAFF,-,-,TRBV25-1,TRBJ1-1
TGTGCCAGCAGTCACGACGGAGCGGACAGGATACACTATGGCTACACCTTC,CASSHDGADRIHYGYTF,-,TRBD1,TRBV6-6,TRBJ1-2
TGTGCCAGCAGCCTATGGACAGGGGTAGGACGGGATCAGCCCCAGCATTTT,CASSLWTGVGRDQPQHF,-,TRBD1,TRBV7-9,TRBJ1-5
TGTGCCATCAGTGAGTCGAGGACAGGGGGGTATTTAGGGGATCAGCCCCAGCATTTT,CAISESRTGGYLGDQPQHF,-,TRBD1,TRBV10-3,TRBJ1-5
TGCGCCAGCAGCTGGCGGGTCGGGAGCGCGAGGTCGACAGATACGCAGTATTTT,CASSWRVGSARSTDTQYF,once,-,TRBV5-1,TRBJ2-3
TGTGCCAGCAGCTTACGCGGGGGGGGTTACAATGAGCAGTTCTTC,CASSLRGGGYNEQFF,-,TRBD2,TRBV11-3,TRBJ2-1
TGCGCCAGCAGCTTAGACAGGAACACCGGGGAGCTGTTTTTT,CASSLDRNTGELFF,-,-,TRBV5-1,TRBJ2-2
TGTGCCAGCAGTACAGGGCGGTATGGCTACACCTTC,CASSTGRYGYTF,-,-,TRBV12-3/TRBV12-4,TRBJ1-2
TGTGCCAGCAGCTTGGGAGGGCAAGGCGAAAAACTGTTTTTT,CASSLGGQGEKLFF,-,-,TRBV5-6,TRBJ1-4
TGTGCCTGGAAAAGGGAGGCCACTGAAGCTTTCTTT,CAWKREATEAFF,-,-,TRBV30,TRBJ1-1